This paragraph reports one T cell receptor beta chain. The sample originates from a study of blood T cell repertoires in COVID-19. As for the study in general: Italy, Spain and the United States were the sources of the convalescent and acute COVID-19 samples. PBMCs, B-cell-depleted T cells, or T cells were the source of the cDNA or gDNA that made up the material.

Sequencing used immunoSEQ multiplex PCR; TCRdb keeps in-frame clones, though not all of them. The sample has around 260,000 clones; roughly 90% are singletons. Per germline, CDR1 LGHDT and CDR2 YNNKEL (reference sequence). V was trimmed by 0 bases and J by 4 bases, leaving 13 bases between them. The CDR3 runs to 16 residues. Sequencing input: peripheral blood. J is TRBJ2-1 and V is TRBV3-1 (or the pseudogene TRBV3-2); D unclear. This clonotype was obtained from a woman in her thirties or forties who had recovered from COVID-19. CDR3 residues: CASSQDSLGLYNEQFF. The CDR3 coding sequence is TGTGCCAGCAGCCAAGATAGCCTAGGTCTATACAATGAGCAGTTCTTC.